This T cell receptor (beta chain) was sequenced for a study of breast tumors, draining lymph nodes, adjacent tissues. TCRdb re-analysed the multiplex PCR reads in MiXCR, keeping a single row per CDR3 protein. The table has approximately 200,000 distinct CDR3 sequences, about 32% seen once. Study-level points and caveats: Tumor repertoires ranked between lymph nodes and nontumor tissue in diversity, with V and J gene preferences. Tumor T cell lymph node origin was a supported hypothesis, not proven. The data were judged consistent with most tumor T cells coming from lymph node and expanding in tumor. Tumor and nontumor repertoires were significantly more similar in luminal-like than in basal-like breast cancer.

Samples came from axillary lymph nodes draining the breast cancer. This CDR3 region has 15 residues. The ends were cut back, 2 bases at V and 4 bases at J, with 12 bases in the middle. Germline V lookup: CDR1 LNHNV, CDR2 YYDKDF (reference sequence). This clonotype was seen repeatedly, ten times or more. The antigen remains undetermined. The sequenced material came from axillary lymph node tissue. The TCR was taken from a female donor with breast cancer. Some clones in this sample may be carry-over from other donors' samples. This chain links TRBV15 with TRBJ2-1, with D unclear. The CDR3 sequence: CATSRLNNVYNEQFF. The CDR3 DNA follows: TGTGCCACCAGCAGATTGAATAACGTTTACAATGAGCAGTTCTTC.